The entry below gives a single T cell receptor (beta chain) sequence along with its context. This clone has at least ten counts. Its specific antigen is unknown. No base qualities exist here, and no much larger clone lies one base off it. These data come from a study of metastatic and nonmetastatic thyroid tumors (dated by TCRdb to between 2020 and 2021). In terms of the full investigation: The researchers compared repertoires between peripheral blood samples and tumor or nodule tissue samples from patients with malignant or benign thyroid disease.

Libraries were prepared through PCR. TCRdb names Illumina HiSeq 4000 as the instrument used. The TCR beta-chain CDR3 region of each patient was profiled by high-throughput sequencing. Under the source paper's analysis protocol: The researchers built a classifier to tell apart papillary thyroid cancer patients with distant metastasis, based on CDR3 differences among clinicopathological groups. Repertoire diversity was assessed with the Shannon index, and tumor-blood repertoire similarity with the Morisita-Horn index. TCRdb redid the processing of the public reads, applying fastp at Q25 and MiXCR, and retained in-frame beta chains. TCRdb, not the original authors, processed these V and J calls. This sample gives tens of thousands of clones in total; approximately 16% of them show up just once. Roughly 9.8% of the sample lies in the top ten. No patient had received any treatment before thyroid surgery. Using T-cell receptor beta sequencing, the researchers looked back retrospectively at clinical samples from patients, gathered between about 2011 and 2018.

Taken from the germline V gene, the CDR1 and CDR2 loops are LGHNA and YNFKEQ. The CDR3 runs 15 residues from the cysteine to the phenylalanine. Only the CDR3 part of the read is kept: 45 bases, read in frame from the first base. At the junction V is shortened by 1 base and J by 5 bases, with 12 bases in between. The study at large found these results: In both blood and tumor samples, TCR beta diversity was reported to be significantly higher in malignant tumors than in benign nodules.

The source is a female donor with papillary thyroid cancer or a benign thyroid nodule (not recorded which). Some clones in this sample may be carry-over from other donors' samples. The V gene is TRBV4-2 and the J gene is TRBJ2-1; the D gene identity is not certain. Sequenced sample: tumor tissue. The DNA sequence is TGTGCCAGCAGCCAAGGGAATACCGAACACAATGAGCAGTTCTTC. It translates to CASSQGNTEHNEQFF.